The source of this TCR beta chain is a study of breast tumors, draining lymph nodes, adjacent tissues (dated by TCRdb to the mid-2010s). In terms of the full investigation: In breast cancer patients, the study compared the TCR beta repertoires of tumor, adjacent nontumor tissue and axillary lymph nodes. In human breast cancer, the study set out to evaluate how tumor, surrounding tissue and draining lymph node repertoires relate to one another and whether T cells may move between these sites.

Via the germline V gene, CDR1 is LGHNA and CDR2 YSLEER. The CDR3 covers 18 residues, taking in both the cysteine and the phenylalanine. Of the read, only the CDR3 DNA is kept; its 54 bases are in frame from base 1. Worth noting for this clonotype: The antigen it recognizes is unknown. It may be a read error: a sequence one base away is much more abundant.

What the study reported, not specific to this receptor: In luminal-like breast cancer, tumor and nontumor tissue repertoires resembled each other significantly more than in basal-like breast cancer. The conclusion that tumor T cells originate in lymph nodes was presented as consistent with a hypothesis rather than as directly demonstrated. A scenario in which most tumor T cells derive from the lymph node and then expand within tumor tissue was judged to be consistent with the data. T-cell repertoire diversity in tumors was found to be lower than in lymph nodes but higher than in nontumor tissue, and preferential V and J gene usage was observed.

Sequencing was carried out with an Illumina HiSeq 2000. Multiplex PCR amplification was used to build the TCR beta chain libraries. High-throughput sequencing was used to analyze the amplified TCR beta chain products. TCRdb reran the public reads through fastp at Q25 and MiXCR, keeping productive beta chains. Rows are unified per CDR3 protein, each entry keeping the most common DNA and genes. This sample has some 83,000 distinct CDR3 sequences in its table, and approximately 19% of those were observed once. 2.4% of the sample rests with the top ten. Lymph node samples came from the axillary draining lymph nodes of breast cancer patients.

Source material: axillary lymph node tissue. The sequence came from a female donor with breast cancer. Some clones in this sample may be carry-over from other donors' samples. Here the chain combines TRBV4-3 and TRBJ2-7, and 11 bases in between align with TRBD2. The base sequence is TGCGCCAGCAGCCAACTACGGACTAGCGGGTCGGAGGACTACGGGCAGTACTTC. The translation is CASSQLRTSGSEDYGQYF.